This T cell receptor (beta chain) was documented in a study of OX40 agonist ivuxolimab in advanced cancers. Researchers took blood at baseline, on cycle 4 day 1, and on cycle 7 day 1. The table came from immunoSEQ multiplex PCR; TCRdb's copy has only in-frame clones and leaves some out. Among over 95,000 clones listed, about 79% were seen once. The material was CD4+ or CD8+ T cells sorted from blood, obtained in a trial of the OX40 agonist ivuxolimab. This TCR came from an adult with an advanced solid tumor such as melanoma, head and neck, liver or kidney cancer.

The CDR3 nucleotides read TGTGCCAGTAGTAAGGGACAAGGAAATTCACCCCTCCACTTT. Translation gives CASSKGQGNSPLHF. The V and J genes are TRBV19 and TRBJ1-6, with a weak D call TRBD1 (6 bases). Between the trimmed V and J ends, which lost 4 bases and 7 bases, there was a span of 11 bases. The CDR3 is made up of 14 amino acids. Germline loops: CDR1 LNHDA, CDR2 SQIVND (reference sequence).